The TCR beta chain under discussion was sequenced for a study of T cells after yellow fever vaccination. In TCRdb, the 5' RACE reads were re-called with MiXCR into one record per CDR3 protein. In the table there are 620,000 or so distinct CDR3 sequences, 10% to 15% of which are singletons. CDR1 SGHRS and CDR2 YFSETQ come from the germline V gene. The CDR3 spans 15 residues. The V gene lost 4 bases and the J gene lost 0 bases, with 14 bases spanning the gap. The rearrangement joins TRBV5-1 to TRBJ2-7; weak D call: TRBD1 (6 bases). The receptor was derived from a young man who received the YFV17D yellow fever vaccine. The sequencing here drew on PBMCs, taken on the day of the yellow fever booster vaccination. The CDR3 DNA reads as TGCGCCAGCAGCCCGGACAGAAGACCCTCCTACGAGCAGTACTTC. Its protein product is CASSPDRRPSYEQYF. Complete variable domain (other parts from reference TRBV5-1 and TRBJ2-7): KAGVTQTPRYLIKTRGQQVTLSCSPISGHRSVSWYQQTPGQGLQFLFEYFSETQRNKGNFPGRFSGRQFSNSRSEMNVSTLELGDSALYLCASSPDRRPSYEQYFGPGTRLTVT.